This T cell receptor beta chain originates from a study of OX40 agonist ivuxolimab in advanced cancers. Looking at the study overall: Patients achieving partial responses numbered three: one hepatocellular carcinoma case and two cutaneous melanoma cases. Study-wide findings and caveats: Clonal expansion was among the lowest in partial responders at 0.1-3.0 mg/kg, especially CD8+.

Profiled with immunoSEQ multiplex PCR; TCRdb holds only in-frame clones, not every one. The sample has 35,000 to 45,000 clones, 86% seen once. This clone occurred a few times. Its target is not known. Any history of autoimmune disease or systemic immunosuppression disqualified patients. The sequence was obtained from an adult with an advanced solid tumor such as melanoma, head and neck, liver or kidney cancer. The sample here was CD4+ or CD8+ T cells sorted from blood, taken in a trial of the OX40 agonist ivuxolimab.

The CDR3 is CASSLNYSPQETQYF. CDR3 DNA sequence: TGTGCCAGCAGCTTAAACTACTCCCCTCAAGAGACCCAGTACTTC. The rearrangement joins TRBV13 to TRBJ2-5; unclear D gene. V lost 2 bases and J 2 bases, leaving 12 bases between the germline ends. This CDR3 is built from 15 residues. Germline V gene data show CDR1 as PRHDT and CDR2 as FYEKMQ (reference sequence). The entire variable domain, with the rest obtained from reference TRBV13 and TRBJ2-5, is as follows: AAGVIQSPRHLIKEKRETATLKCYPIPRHDTVYWYQQGPGQDPQFLISFYEKMQSDKGSIPDRFSAQQFSDYHSELNMSSLELGDSALYFCASSLNYSPQETQYFGPGTRLLVL.